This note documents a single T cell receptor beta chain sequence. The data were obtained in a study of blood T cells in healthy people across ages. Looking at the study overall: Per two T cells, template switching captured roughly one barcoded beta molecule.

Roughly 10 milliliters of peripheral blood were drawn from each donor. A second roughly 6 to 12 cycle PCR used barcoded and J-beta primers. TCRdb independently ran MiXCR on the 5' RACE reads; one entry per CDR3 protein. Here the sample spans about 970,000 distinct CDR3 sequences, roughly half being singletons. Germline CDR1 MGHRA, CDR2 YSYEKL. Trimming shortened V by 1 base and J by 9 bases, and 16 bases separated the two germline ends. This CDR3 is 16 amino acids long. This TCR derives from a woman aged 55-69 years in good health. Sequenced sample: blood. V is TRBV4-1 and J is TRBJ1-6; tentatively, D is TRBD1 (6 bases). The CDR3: CASSQGPTGRGSPLHF. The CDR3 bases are TGCGCCAGCAGCCAAGGACCGACAGGACGCGGTTCACCCCTCCACTTT.